A selection of T cell receptor beta chains follows, all from one sample in a study of cytomegalovirus exposure and HLA in healthy donors. TCRdb keeps only in-frame clones here, not all; method: immunoSEQ multiplex PCR. The sample includes hundreds of thousands of clones, just under 90% of them seen just once. Sequences were obtained from PBMCs. The receptors stem from a man between 18 and 35 years old in good health and CMV-seronegative. Each CDR3 is given with its conserved first and last residue. A D gene is named only where the DNA matches it firmly. The size field is filled for only some rows; it gives once, few, many or a size class.

>TRBV4-2|.|.|TRBJ2-7
TGTGCCAGCAGCCAAGAGAGCGTCGGGCAGTACTTC
CASSQESVGQYF
>TRBV7-6|TRBD1|.|TRBJ2-7
TGTGCCAGCAGTTTGACCGGGACAGACTACGAGCAGTACTTC
CASSLTGTDYEQYF
>TRBV19|.|few|TRBJ1-5
TGTGCCAGTAGTCGGATGAGGGACAATCAGCCCCAGCATTTT
CASSRMRDNQPQHF
>TRBV9|.|.|TRBJ2-7
TGTGCCAGCAGCACCGGGACATCCTACGAGCAGTACTTC
CASSTGTSYEQYF
>TRBV5-1|.|.|TRBJ2-2
TGCGCCAGCAAAGGTTACCGGGAGAAAAACACCGGGGAGCTGTTTTTT
CASKGYREKNTGELFF
>TRBV7-2|TRBD1|few|TRBJ1-2
TGTGCCAGCAGCTTCGGACAGGGCGTTGGCTATGGCTACACCTTC
CASSFGQGVGYGYTF
>TRBV10-2|TRBD2|.|TRBJ2-3
TGCGCCAGCAGTGAGAGTTGGACTAGCGGGCTAAGCACAGATACGCAGTATTTT
CASSESWTSGLSTDTQYF
>TRBV15|.|.|TRBJ1-5
TGTGCCACCAGCAGAGACGGGTACCGCAATCAGCCCCAGCATTTT
CATSRDGYRNQPQHF
>TRBV18|.|once|TRBJ1-4
TGTGCCAGCTCCCAGGGGCTATATGAAAAACTGTTTTTT
CASSQGLYEKLFF
>TRBV2|TRBD1|.|TRBJ1-6
TGTGCCAGCAGTGAAGCATGGGACAGGGCACCCCTCCACTTT
CASSEAWDRAPLHF
>TRBV7-2|TRBD2|.|TRBJ2-3
TGTGCCAGCCGCGGGAGTGATACGCAGTATTTT
CASRGSDTQYF
>TRBV4-1|.|.|TRBJ1-5
TGCGCCAGCAGCCAAGAGACGGGATTGAGTCAGCCCCAGCATTTT
CASSQETGLSQPQHF
>TRBV14|TRBD2|.|TRBJ2-7
TGTGCCAGCAGCCATGGGAGCGGGGGCTTCGAGCAGTACTTC
CASSHGSGGFEQYF
>TRBV5-1|TRBD1|once|TRBJ1-6
TGCGCCAGCAGCTTGTTCACAGGGGCGGCGGGGAATTCACCCCTCCACTTT
CASSLFTGAAGNSPLHF
>TRBV7-3|.|.|TRBJ2-7
TGTGCCAGCAGCTTAGGCGGGGCCTCCGAGCAGTACTTC
CASSLGGASEQYF
>TRBV7-6|.|.|TRBJ1-1
TGTGCCAGCAGCGCAGATTGGAACACTGAAGCTTTCTTT
CASSADWNTEAFF
>TRBV7-8|.|.|TRBJ1-1
TGTGCCAGCAGCTTATACCGGGACACTGCGGGCACTGAAGCTTTCTTT
CASSLYRDTAGTEAFF
>TRBV28|TRBD1|.|TRBJ1-2
TGTGCCAGCAGGGACAGGTTCGGCTACACCTTC
CASRDRFGYTF
>TRBV15|TRBD1|.|TRBJ1-1
TGTGCCACCAGCAACAGGGGAGACACTGAAGCTTTCTTT
CATSNRGDTEAFF
>TRBV9|.|.|TRBJ2-3
TGTGCCAGCAGCGTATTCCCGGGGAGCACAGATACGCAGTATTTT
CASSVFPGSTDTQYF
>TRBV30|TRBD1|.|TRBJ1-6
TGTGCCTGGAGTGCCCTCGGACAGGGGGCTGCACACTATAATTCACCCCTCCACTTT
CAWSALGQGAAHYNSPLHF
>TRBV7-2|TRBD2|.|TRBJ2-7
TGTGCCAGCAGCGCCTCCGGGACTAGCGGGTACGAGCAGTACTTC
CASSASGTSGYEQYF
>TRBV9|TRBD2|.|TRBJ2-3
TGTGCCAGCAGCCGACTTCTAGCGGGAGGGGTCACAGATACGCAGTATTTT
CASSRLLAGGVTDTQYF
>TRBV11-2|TRBD1|.|TRBJ2-3
TGTGCCAGCTTGGACAGGGGAGATACGCAGTATTTT
CASLDRGDTQYF
>TRBV4-3|TRBD1|.|TRBJ2-7
TGCGCCAGCAGCCATTCACAGGGGGGCCCCTCCGAGCAGTACTTC
CASSHSQGGPSEQYF
>TRBV29-1|TRBD1|.|TRBJ1-3
TGCAGCGTTACGACAGGGCCTGGAAACACCATATATTTT
CSVTTGPGNTIYF
>TRBV5-1|TRBD1|.|TRBJ2-7
TGCGCCAGCAGCTTGGAAAGGACAGGGGTCGACGAGCAGTACTTC
CASSLERTGVDEQYF
>TRBV6-1|TRBD1|.|TRBJ2-7
TGTGCCAGCAGTGCACGGACAGGGGCTTACGAGCAGTACTTC
CASSARTGAYEQYF
>TRBV7-9|.|.|TRBJ1-1
TGTGCCAGCGGGGAGGGGGGCACTGAAGCTTTCTTT
CASGEGGTEAFF
>TRBV7-2|TRBD2|.|TRBJ2-7
TGTGCCAGCAGCTTAGGACTAGCGGGAGTAGACGAGCAGTACTTC
CASSLGLAGVDEQYF
>TRBV10-3|.|.|TRBJ1-5
TGTGCCATCAGTGACAGGGGTACCCTTCCGGGCAATCAGCCCCAGCATTTT
CAISDRGTLPGNQPQHF
>TRBV10-3|.|.|TRBJ1-4
TGTGCCATCAGTGAGGACATTCTCCCCACAGGAAAACTGTTTTTT
CAISEDILPTGKLFF
>TRBV27|.|.|TRBJ1-5
TGTGCCAGCAGGCGACAGGCTACCAACAATCAGCCCCAGCATTTT
CASRRQATNNQPQHF
>TRBV15|.|.|TRBJ2-7
TGTGCCACCAGCAGCCCCCGGGAGTTCGCCTACGAGCAGTACTTC
CATSSPREFAYEQYF
>TRBV23-1|.|.|TRBJ1-1
TGCGCCGGACAGAACACTGAAGCTTTCTTT
CAGQNTEAFF
>TRBV5-4|TRBD2|once|TRBJ2-7
TGTGCCAGCAGCTCGATGGGAGGGTACGAGCAGTACTTC
CASSSMGGYEQYF
>TRBV28|TRBD2|.|TRBJ2-3
TGTGCCAGCACGGGAGGGCCGGCACGTACGCAGTATTTT
CASTGGPARTQYF
>TRBV27|.|.|TRBJ2-7
TGTGCCAGCGGCTACTCAGGATCCCACGAGCAGTACTTC
CASGYSGSHEQYF
>TRBV5-4|TRBD2|.|TRBJ2-7
TGTGCCAGCAGCTTGCTGACTAGCGGGAGGGCCCTTTACGAGCAGTACTTC
CASSLLTSGRALYEQYF
>TRBV7-9|TRBD2|.|TRBJ2-5
TGTGCCAGCAGCTTGCCGGGGAGTGGGAGGGAAGAGACCCAGTACTTC
CASSLPGSGREETQYF
>TRBV27|.|.|TRBJ2-7
TGTGCCAGTCGGAGAACCGAGCAGTACTTC
CASRRTEQYF
>TRBV15|TRBD1|.|TRBJ1-2
TGTGCCACCAGCAGAGACCCCTTCGGACAGGGCGAACATGGCTACACCTTC
CATSRDPFGQGEHGYTF
>TRBV27|.|.|TRBJ2-5
TGTGCCAGCAGCCAACAGGGAATGTCTGGAGAGACCCAGTACTTC
CASSQQGMSGETQYF
>TRBV7-3|.|.|TRBJ2-1
TGTGCCAGCAGCTTAACAACAGCTAGCGTTTACAATGAGCAGTTCTTC
CASSLTTASVYNEQFF
>TRBV27|TRBD2|.|TRBJ2-7
TGTGCCAGCAGTCGGGGGGGCGGGATCGACGAGCAGTACTTC
CASSRGGGIDEQYF
>TRBV6-5|TRBD2|.|TRBJ2-1
TGTGCCAGCAGTTACGAGGGCGGGAGGGTTGAGCAGTTCTTC
CASSYEGGRVEQFF
>TRBV14|TRBD1|.|TRBJ2-7
TGTGCCAGCAGCCAAGTCTTCAGGGGGTCCCCCTACGAGCAGTACTTC
CASSQVFRGSPYEQYF
>TRBV27|.|few|TRBJ2-2
TGTGCCAGCAGTTTCTTTACCGGGGAGCTGTTTTTT
CASSFFTGELFF
>TRBV9|.|.|TRBJ1-1
TGTGCCAGCAGCCCCCGGGGGCGGGGGGCTGAAGCTTTCTTT
CASSPRGRGAEAFF
>TRBV15|TRBD1|.|TRBJ1-1
TGTGCCACCAGCAGAGATGGGACAGCTAACACTGAAGCTTTCTTT
CATSRDGTANTEAFF
>TRBV7-2|.|once|TRBJ1-6
TGTGCCAGCAGCTTAGCCGGCTATAATTCACCCCTCCACTTT
CASSLAGYNSPLHF
>TRBV9|.|.|TRBJ1-2
TGTGCCAGCAGCCCGGGTCGTGGAGGATACAATGGCTACACCTTC
CASSPGRGGYNGYTF
>TRBV29-1|.|.|TRBJ1-2
TGCACCACGAGGGCAGCTAACTATGGCTACACCTTC
CTTRAANYGYTF
>TRBV28|TRBD1|.|TRBJ1-2
TGTGCCAGCAGGACCTACACAGGGGAATCCTATGGCTACACCTTC
CASRTYTGESYGYTF
>TRBV27|.|.|TRBJ1-1
TGTGCCAGCAGTCCAGGCGGGGGCTCGAACACTGAAGCTTTCTTT
CASSPGGGSNTEAFF
>TRBV7-9|TRBD1|once|TRBJ2-7
TGTGCCAGCAGCTCTACCCGGGACAGGGTACACGAGCAGTACTTC
CASSSTRDRVHEQYF